These 14 T cell receptor beta chains were sequenced from one sample in a study of patients and donors after allogeneic stem cell transplantation. TCRdb re-analysed the RT-PCR reads in MiXCR, keeping a single row per CDR3 protein. Of 70,000 or so distinct CDR3 sequences detected, roughly 29% appear once; the ten largest clones hold approximately 25%. Sequencing was done on a sample of blood, either unsorted or a sorted T cell fraction (not recorded which). Source of these receptors: a human donor who was either an allogeneic HSCT recipient or a stem cell or donor lymphocyte infusion donor (not recorded which). It is not recorded whose cells these are; they may come from a transplant donor.

The chain has TRBV12-3 or TRBV12-4 and TRBJ2-3; possibly TRBD2 for D (5 bases). The CDR3 contains 14 residues. The germline V and J ends were trimmed by 6 bases and 4 bases, with 14 bases remaining between them. The CDR3 DNA reads TGTGCCAGCAGATCTTCACTAGTTTCAGATACGCAGTATTTT. Translation gives CASRSSLVSDTQYF.

The sample holds many counts of this clonotype. The chain couples TRBV4-1 to TRBJ2-3; 9 positions match TRBD1. CDR1 and CDR2 (germline): MGHRA, YSYEKL. CDR3 length: 20 amino acids. Trimming at V came to 1 base and at J to 2 bases, leaving 16 bases not matched to a gene. CDR3 nucleotides: TGCGCCAGCAGCCAAGGTCGCCGGGACAGGGACCCCATACCCACAGATACGCAGTATTTT. It is translated as CASSQGRRDRDPIPTDTQYF.

The chain is built from TRBV10-3 and TRBJ1-1; perhaps TRBD1 as D (6 bases). The CDR3 is made up of 13 amino acids. Germline CDR1 ENHRY, CDR2 SYGVKD. The V end lost 4 bases, the J end lost 0 bases, and 6 bases lay between the germline ends. CDR3 residues: CAISGQVNTEAFF. The CDR3, as DNA: TGTGCCATCAGTGGACAGGTGAACACTGAAGCTTTCTTT.

This clonotype showed up many times. The rearrangement uses TRBV9 and TRBJ2-7; 16 nucleotides match TRBD2. Germline V CDR1 and CDR2: SGDLS, YYNGEE. Losses at the gene ends were 3 bases for V and 5 bases for J; bases not matched to a gene: 2. This CDR3 is built from 15 residues. The CDR3 DNA sequence: TGTGCCAGCAGCGCGGGACTAGCGGGAGGGCACGAGCAGTACTTC. The encoded protein is CASSAGLAGGHEQYF.

This clonotype showed up just a few times. J is TRBJ1-2 and V is TRBV12-5; no firm D call. The CDR3 consists of 16 residues. Trimming took off 2 bases at V and 4 bases at J, with 17 bases between the two ends. CDR1 and CDR2 from the germline V gene are LGHNT and FRNRAP. The DNA of the CDR3 is TGTGCTAGTGGTTTGTTGCCGACCTCAGTGTTCTATGGCTACACCTTC. Protein: CASGLLPTSVFYGYTF.

In this sample, this clonotype turned up a few times. The chain is built from TRBV5-1 and TRBJ2-3; D unclear. V was trimmed by 2 bases and J by 2 bases, leaving 9 bases between them. This CDR3 region has 14 residues. Per the germline V gene, CDR1 is SGHRS and CDR2 is YFSETQ. CDR3 region: CASSFGVSTDTQYF. The DNA for the CDR3 is TGCGCCAGCAGCTTTGGGGTGTCCACAGATACGCAGTATTTT.

This clonotype was observed a few times. The CDR3 coding sequence is TGTGCCACTACGGCTCTAGCGGGGGGCAGAGAGACCCAGTACTTC. Amino acid sequence: CATTALAGGRETQYF. The chain uses TRBV6-2 or TRBV6-3 and TRBJ2-5; 11 nucleotides match TRBD2. CDR3 length: 15 residues. Germline values: CDR1 MNHEY, CDR2 SVGEGT. V was clipped by 10 bases and J by 4 bases; unmatched bases: 11.

The chain recombines TRBV5-1 with TRBJ2-5; D call uncertain. CDR3 size: 11 residues. The V end was cut by 4 bases, the J end by 7 bases, with 8 bases between. The germline CDR1 and CDR2 sequences are SGHRS and YFSETQ. The CDR3 protein is CASSPGGTQYF. In nucleotides, the CDR3 is TGCGCCAGCAGCCCCGGCGGGACCCAGTACTTC. Together with reference TRBV5-1 and TRBJ2-5, the CDR3 gives the full variable domain: KAGVTQTPRYLIKTRGQQVTLSCSPISGHRSVSWYQQTPGQGLQFLFEYFSETQRNKGNFPGRFSGRQFSNSRSEMNVSTLELGDSALYLCASSPGGTQYFGPGTRLLVL.

This clonotype was seen a handful of times. This chain joins TRBV10-3 and TRBJ1-1, with TRBD1 identical over 9 bases. The V gene end was trimmed by 6 bases and the J gene end by 0 bases; junction bases not matched to a gene: 5. Germline V gene lookup returns CDR1 ENHRY and CDR2 SYGVKD. This CDR3 contains 15 residues. In DNA form, the CDR3 reads TGTGCCATCAGCCGAGGGACAGGGTTGAACACTGAAGCTTTCTTT. Translation gives CAISRGTGLNTEAFF.

The V and J genes are TRBV24-1 and TRBJ2-2; D might be TRBD2 (7 bases). V shed 4 bases and J shed 10 bases, with 15 bases lying between them. The CDR3 has 14 residues. In germline, CDR1 is KGHDR, CDR2 SFDVKD. The CDR3: CATSDYGGAEELFF. CDR3 DNA sequence: TGTGCCACCAGTGACTATGGGGGGGCCGAGGAGCTGTTTTTT.

This chain links TRBV5-1 with TRBJ2-7; D may be TRBD1 (6 bases). This CDR3 region has 12 residues. CDR1 and CDR2 (germline): SGHRS, YFSETQ. V was shortened by 5 bases and J by 7 bases, with 13 bases between the two germline ends. Written as DNA, the CDR3 is TGCGCCAGCAGGTACAGGGCGCAAGAGCAGTACTTC. It translates to CASRYRAQEQYF.

This clonotype was picked up a small number of times. This chain joins TRBV12-3 or TRBV12-4 and TRBJ1-1, with TRBD1 matching 9 bases. Trimming removed 7 bases from V and 6 bases from J; junction bases left unmatched: 9. CDR3 length: 14 amino acids. The CDR3 region is CASTMGTGTPEAFF. CDR3 sequence (DNA): TGTGCCAGCACCATGGGGACAGGGACTCCTGAAGCTTTCTTT.

The rearrangement joins TRBV11-2 to TRBJ1-1; D is unclear. Trimming cost V 0 bases and J 4 bases, with 6 bases left between them. The CDR3 is 13 amino acids. Germline CDR1 is SGHAT and CDR2 is FQNNGV. CDR3 region: CASSLERVTEAFF. The CDR3 DNA follows: TGTGCCAGCAGCTTAGAAAGAGTCACTGAAGCTTTCTTT. The full variable domain, completed using reference TRBV11-2 and TRBJ1-1, is EAGVAQSPRYKIIEKRQSVAFWCNPISGHATLYWYQQILGQGPKLLIQFQNNGVVDDSQLPKDRFSAERLKGVDSTLKIQPAKLEDSAVYLCASSLERVTEAFFGQGTRLTVV.

This clonotype was observed at least ten times. This chain uses TRBV4-2 with TRBJ2-7, with 12 positions matching TRBD2. This CDR3 has 17 residues. Germline assignment: CDR1 LGHNA and CDR2 YNFKEQ. The J segment lost 0 bases and the V segment lost 1 base, leaving 4 bases of the junction unmatched. In nucleotides, the CDR3 is TGTGCCAGCAGCCAAGGCGCGACTAGCGGGAGCTCCTACGAGCAGTACTTC. Translating it yields CASSQGATSGSSYEQYF.